These 8 T cell receptor beta chains were sequenced from one sample in a study of blood T cell repertoires in COVID-19. Data came from immunoSEQ multiplex PCR; TCRdb stores just in-frame clones and leaves some out. In the table there are tens of thousands of clones, 82% of which are singletons. The sample consisted of peripheral blood. The receptor set was obtained from a woman aged 55-69 years with acute or convalescent COVID-19.

V gene TRBV18 combines with J gene TRBJ1-1, with TRBD1 as a possible D gene (6 bases). Germline V gene data show CDR1 as KGHSH and CDR2 as LQKENI. The CDR3 loop spans 16 amino acids. V lost 5 bases to trimming and J lost 1 base, with 17 bases between them. CDR3 sequence (DNA): TGTGCCAGCTCATTAGCTCCGGGACAATGGAACACTGAAGCTTTCTTT. It yields the protein CASSLAPGQWNTEAFF.

As regards this clone: Germline is not matched at one junction end, which may reflect a read error. The chain is built from TRBV29-1 and TRBJ1-1; 7 bases line up with TRBD1. The V gene's germline CDR1 is SQVTM and CDR2 ANQGSEA. This CDR3 is 16 amino acids long. The CDR3 here is CSVEEQGTTPNTEAFF. The CDR3 DNA reads TGCAGCGTCGAAGAACAGGGGACCACCCCCAACACTGAAGCTTTCTTT. Variable domain in full (rest from reference TRBV29-1 and TRBJ1-1): SAVISQKPSRDICQRGTSLTIQCQVDSQVTMMFWYRQQPGQSLTLIATANQGSEATYESGFVIDKFPISRPNLTFSTLTVSNMSPEDSSIYLCSVEEQGTTPNTEAFFGQGTRLTVV.

The chain carries TRBV3-1 (or the pseudogene TRBV3-2) and TRBJ2-1; 7 bases are a match to TRBD2. With V trimmed by 1 base and J by 4 bases, 4 bases remained unmatched. CDR3 length equals 15 residues. From germline, CDR1 is LGHDT and CDR2 YNNKEL (reference sequence). The DNA of the CDR3 is TGTGCCAGCAGCCAAGCGGGAGGACCGTACAATGAGCAGTTCTTC. Residues: CASSQAGGPYNEQFF.

The chain links TRBV9 to TRBJ1-5; no firm D call. The germline V gene encodes CDR1 SGDLS and CDR2 YYNGEE. The CDR3 extends over 15 amino acids. V lost 4 bases and J 4 bases, leaving 15 bases between the germline ends. CDR3 sequence reads: CASSPRDSTNQPQHF. Written as DNA, the CDR3 is TGTGCCAGCAGCCCCCGGGATTCAACAAATCAGCCCCAGCATTTT.

The V gene is TRBV27, the J gene TRBJ1-5; possibly TRBD1 for D (5 bases). Germline values: CDR1 MNHEY, CDR2 SMNVEV (reference sequence). The germline V and J ends were trimmed by 3 bases and 9 bases, with 15 bases remaining between them. CDR3 length: 14 amino acids. CDR3 coding DNA: TGTGCCAGCAGTTTCCAGGGTGGGGGGTCGCCCCAGCATTTT. Its translation is CASSFQGGGSPQHF.

This sequence joins TRBV18 and TRBJ2-5; 11 positions match TRBD1. CDR1 is KGHSH and CDR2 is LQKENI in the germline V gene. J was trimmed by 1 base and V by 4 bases; bases with no gene match: 5. The CDR3 is 16 residues long. In DNA, the CDR3 is TGTGCCAGCTCACTCATAGGGACAGGGGGCCAAGAGACCCAGTACTTC. This encodes CASSLIGTGGQETQYF.

The chain recombines TRBV14 with TRBJ2-1, with TRBD1 matching 11 bases. Looked up from germline, CDR1 is SGHDN and CDR2 is FVKESK. V shed 1 base and J 9 bases; nucleotides not matched to a gene: 8. This CDR3 region has 16 residues. CDR3 nucleotide sequence: TGTGCCAGCAGCCAAGTCTCTTGGACAGGGGGCACTGAGCAGTTCTTC. This encodes CASSQVSWTGGTEQFF.

The V call is TRBV5-1, the J call TRBJ2-7; D ambiguous. The germline V gene encodes CDR1 SGHRS and CDR2 YFSETQ. V gave up 5 bases and J gave up 6 bases, with 18 bases separating them. CDR3 length: 14 amino acids. CDR3 in amino acids: CASRPSGTSGEQYF. CDR3 in DNA: TGCGCCAGCAGGCCGTCCGGTACGTCAGGCGAGCAGTACTTC.